Listed below are T cell receptor beta chains from one sample, sequenced in a study of cytomegalovirus exposure and HLA in healthy donors. Sequencing used immunoSEQ multiplex PCR; TCRdb keeps in-frame clones, though not all of them. The sample consists of around 170,000 clones, approximately 80% of them appearing once. The source material was PBMCs. These TCRs come from a woman in her forties or fifties in good health and CMV-seronegative. CDR3s include the opening cysteine and the closing phenylalanine or tryptophan. Each record gives: J gene, D gene, clone size, V gene, CDR3 protein, CDR3 DNA. The D gene is left open where the match is weak. The size field is filled for only some rows; it gives once, few, many or a size class.

>TRBJ1-2|TRBD1|.|TRBV28
CASSSGQGVYGYTF
TGTGCCAGCAGTTCCGGACAGGGGGTGTATGGCTACACCTTC
>TRBJ2-1|TRBD2|once|TRBV4-1
CASSQEGLLAGGVEQFF
TGCGCCAGCAGCCAAGAGGGCCTGCTAGCGGGAGGAGTTGAGCAGTTCTTC
>TRBJ2-5|TRBD1|.|TRBV10-1
CASSSPGQGKETQYF
TGCGCCAGCAGTTCACCCGGACAGGGGAAAGAGACCCAGTACTTC
>TRBJ2-3|.|.|TRBV5-1
CASSASGFSTDTQYF
TGCGCCAGCAGCGCAAGCGGGTTTAGCACAGATACGCAGTATTTT
>TRBJ2-2|TRBD1|.|TRBV28
CASSVTGGVMFF
TGTGCCAGCAGTGTGACAGGGGGGGTGATGTTTTTT
>TRBJ1-6|.|.|TRBV4-1
CASRAPGGRSPLHF
TGCGCCAGCAGGGCTCCCGGGGGAAGATCACCCCTCCACTTT
>TRBJ2-1|TRBD1|.|TRBV7-2
CASSLVYQTGTGANEQFF
TGTGCCAGCAGCTTAGTTTATCAAACCGGGACAGGGGCCAATGAGCAGTTCTTC
>TRBJ2-5|TRBD1|.|TRBV18
CASSPSPGQNQETQYF
TGTGCCAGCTCACCTTCCCCGGGACAGAACCAAGAGACCCAGTACTTC
>TRBJ2-1|.|few|TRBV11-3
CASSLRGQSYNEQFF
TGTGCCAGCAGCTTAAGGGGCCAGAGCTACAATGAGCAGTTCTTC
>TRBJ2-3|TRBD2|.|TRBV5-1
CANSVNPGTSGTDTQYF
TGCGCCAACAGCGTTAATCCCGGGACTAGCGGGACAGATACGCAGTATTTT
>TRBJ1-1|.|.|TRBV19
CASNEQGLTTEAFF
TGTGCCAGTAACGAACAGGGCCTAACCACTGAAGCTTTCTTT
>TRBJ2-3|TRBD2|.|TRBV5-1
CASSTSGRGLTDTQYF
TGCGCCAGCAGCACTAGCGGGAGGGGGTTGACAGATACGCAGTATTTT
>TRBJ2-3|.|.|TRBV11-3
CASSLDIKDTQYF
TGTGCCAGCAGCTTAGATATTAAAGATACGCAGTATTTT
>TRBJ1-6|.|.|TRBV9
CASSPGVGTPLHF
TGTGCCAGCAGCCCGGGTGTCGGGACTCCCCTCCACTTT
>TRBJ2-6|TRBD1|.|TRBV4-3
CASSHKMSRTGVSGANVLTF
TGCGCCAGCAGCCACAAGATGAGTCGGACAGGGGTCTCTGGGGCCAACGTCCTGACTTTC
>TRBJ1-5|TRBD1|.|TRBV15
CATSRGRGQGAFQPQHF
TGTGCCACCAGCAGAGGGCGGGGACAGGGGGCCTTTCAGCCCCAGCATTTT
>TRBJ2-2|.|.|TRBV7-9
CASSSKLSGELFF
TGTGCCAGCAGCTCCAAATTGTCCGGGGAGCTGTTTTTT
>TRBJ2-2|TRBD1|.|TRBV7-9
CASSRDRVYAGELFF
TGTGCCAGCAGCCGGGACAGGGTTTACGCCGGGGAGCTGTTTTTT
>TRBJ1-1|.|few|TRBV18
CASSPPTGGVGNTEAFF
TGTGCCAGCTCACCACCGACGGGGGGCGTCGGGAACACTGAAGCTTTCTTT
>TRBJ1-1|.|few|TRBV6-4
CASGRSEAFF
TGTGCCAGCGGCAGGTCTGAAGCTTTCTTT
>TRBJ1-6|.|.|TRBV4-3
CASSQERGGPSSYNSPLHF
TGCGCCAGCAGCCAAGAGAGGGGGGGCCCCAGCTCCTATAATTCACCCCTCCACTTT
>TRBJ2-2|.|.|TRBV7-3
CASSPGGDHGELFF
TGTGCCAGCAGCCCGGGCGGGGACCACGGGGAGCTGTTTTTT
>TRBJ2-7|TRBD2|.|TRBV9
CASSVRAGVTYEQYF
TGTGCCAGCAGCGTCCGGGCGGGAGTAACCTACGAGCAGTACTTC
>TRBJ2-2|.|.|TRBV4-3
CASSQDSAGELFF
TGCGCCAGCAGCCAAGATTCGGCCGGGGAGCTGTTTTTT